Each of the 21 T cell receptor beta chains below was sequenced from the same sample in a study of early T cells in non-severe SARS-CoV-2 infection. From the 5' RACE reads, TCRdb called clonotypes with MiXCR, one entry per CDR3 protein. This table has tens of thousands of distinct CDR3 sequences, about 23% appearing once. The sequenced sample was whole blood, obtained at baseline. These receptors all come from an adult who was a healthcare worker with PCR-confirmed SARS-CoV-2 infection or an uninfected control (not recorded which).

This chain connects TRBV12-3 or TRBV12-4 to TRBJ1-4; D remains unclear. The length of the CDR3 is 14 residues. The germline V and J ends were trimmed by 2 bases and 7 bases, with 11 bases remaining between them. DNA for the CDR3: TGTGCCAGCAGTTTACGTCGGGGTGGTGAAAAACTGTTTTTT. Protein sequence: CASSLRRGGEKLFF.

This clonotype was seen many times. V and J are TRBV9 and TRBJ1-4; 7 bases align to TRBD1. Unmatched junction bases numbered 3, after V lost 3 bases and J lost 4 bases. This CDR3 is 14 amino acids long. Germline V gene data show CDR1 as SGDLS and CDR2 as YYNGEE. The CDR3 DNA sequence: TGTGCCAGCAGCGGCGACAGGGTTAATGAAAAACTGTTTTTT. This sequence encodes CASSGDRVNEKLFF. Full variable domain (missing parts from reference TRBV9 and TRBJ1-4): DSGVTQTPKHLITATGQRVTLRCSPRSGDLSVYWYQQSLDQGLQFLIQYYNGEERAKGNILERFSAQQFPDLHSELNLSSLELGDSALYFCASSGDRVNEKLFFGSGTQLSVL.

V gene TRBV7-6 combines with J gene TRBJ1-5; no clear D gene. Germline V gene data show CDR1 as SGHVS and CDR2 as FNYEAQ. V lost 2 bases and J 2 bases, leaving 4 bases between the germline ends. The CDR3 has 13 residues. The chain's CDR3 is CASSLYRNQPQHF. The CDR3 bases are TGTGCCAGCAGCTTATACCGCAATCAGCCCCAGCATTTT.

This clonotype appeared many times. V is TRBV6-5 and J is TRBJ1-5; TRBD1 matches at 8 bases. The germline CDR1 and CDR2 sequences are MNHEY and SVGAGI. V lost 6 bases to trimming and J lost 0 bases; unmatched junction nucleotides: 16. The CDR3 sequence is 19 residues long. The CDR3 region is CASRNQRLGTGISNQPQHF. Written as DNA, the CDR3 is TGTGCCAGCAGAAACCAAAGACTAGGGACAGGAATTAGCAATCAGCCCCAGCATTTT.

The chain uses TRBV18 and TRBJ2-6; D call uncertain. The V gene lost 2 bases and the J gene lost 4 bases, with 9 bases spanning the gap. Germline values: CDR1 KGHSH, CDR2 LQKENI. This CDR3 is built from 15 residues. The CDR3 loop is CASSPEVAGANVLTF. CDR3 in DNA: TGTGCCAGCTCACCAGAGGTTGCCGGGGCCAACGTCCTGACTTTC. Supplemented by reference TRBV18 and TRBJ2-6, the full variable domain reads NAGVMQNPRHLVRRRGQEARLRCSPMKGHSHVYWYRQLPEEGLKFMVYLQKENIIDESGMPKERFSAEFPKEGPSILRIQQVVRGDSAAYFCASSPEVAGANVLTFGAGSRLTVL.

This clonotype was observed a single time. The chain carries TRBV12-2 and TRBJ1-2; the table's D call, TRBD1, has no DNA check behind it. TRBV12-2 is a known pseudogene. The CDR3 extends over 13 amino acids. CDR3 protein: CASRLQGTDGYTF. The CDR3, as DNA: TGTGCAAGTCGCTTACAGGGGACCGATGGCTACACCTTC.

The rearrangement uses TRBV12-3 or TRBV12-4 and TRBJ2-3; 11 nucleotides align to TRBD1. The CDR3 totals 18 residues. Trimming took 1 base from V and 3 from J; bases not matched to a gene: 9. The chain's CDR3 is CASSLVPFRDRGTDTQYF. The CDR3, as DNA: TGTGCCAGCAGTTTAGTCCCTTTTCGGGACAGGGGGACAGATACGCAGTATTTT.

This clonotype was observed a few times. The rearrangement links TRBV11-3 to TRBJ2-2; TRBD1 matches at 9 bases. Germline V gives CDR1 SGHNT, CDR2 YENEEA. The CDR3 consists of 16 residues. Unmatched junction bases numbered 7, after V lost 5 bases and J lost 3 bases. Written as DNA, the CDR3 is TGTGCCAGCAGCGTCGGACAGGGGTACGACACCGGGGAGCTGTTTTTT. Residues: CASSVGQGYDTGELFF.

This rearrangement joins TRBV7-9 to TRBJ2-7, with 9 bases lining up with TRBD1. The J segment lost 0 bases and the V segment lost 5 bases, leaving 2 bases of the junction unmatched. The CDR3 sequence is 14 residues long. Germline CDR1 and CDR2: SEHNR and FQNEAQ (reference sequence). The CDR3 coding sequence is TGTGCCAGCAGCCTGACAGGGGGCTCCTACGAGCAGTACTTC. Its protein product is CASSLTGGSYEQYF.

The chain links TRBV30 to TRBJ1-2, with D maybe TRBD1 (6 bases). This CDR3 contains 12 residues. Germline values: CDR1 GTSNPN, CDR2 SVGIG (reference sequence). Trimming removed 4 bases from V and 7 bases from J, with 13 bases in between. The CDR3 DNA sequence: TGTGCCTGGAAAACAGGGATGGCTGGCTACACCTTC. This translates into CAWKTGMAGYTF.

This clonotype has a handful of counts. The V gene is TRBV9, the J gene TRBJ1-1; maybe TRBD1 (5 bases). The CDR3 has 14 residues. The V end lost 4 bases, the J end lost 5 bases, and 15 bases lay between the germline ends. Germline CDR1 SGDLS, CDR2 YYNGEE. The CDR3 bases are TGTGCCAGCAGCCCCCGCAGGGAGGGTACTGAAGCTTTCTTT. It encodes CASSPRREGTEAFF.

This sequence joins TRBV20-1 and TRBJ2-7, with 7 bases matching TRBD1. Germline loops: CDR1 DFQATT, CDR2 SNEGSKA (reference sequence). CDR3 length: 12 residues. Trimming removed 2 bases from V and 3 bases from J; junction bases left unmatched: 1. CDR3 sequence reads: CSARSGGYEQYF. In DNA form, the CDR3 reads TGCAGTGCTAGATCAGGGGGCTACGAGCAGTACTTC.

The genes are TRBV27 and TRBJ2-7, with D unresolved. The germline gives CDR1 MNHEY, CDR2 SMNVEV (reference sequence). The CDR3 is 14 amino acids. The V and J ends lost 3 bases and 0 bases respectively, with 9 bases between them. CDR3 loop: CASSFQLSSYEQYF. The CDR3 DNA sequence: TGTGCCAGCAGTTTCCAACTAAGCTCCTACGAGCAGTACTTC.

The chain joins TRBV7-9 to TRBJ2-7, with 7 bases that match TRBD1. This CDR3 contains 15 residues. In germline, CDR1 is SEHNR, CDR2 FQNEAQ (reference sequence). Unmatched junction bases numbered 12, after V lost 5 bases and J lost 5 bases. CDR3 bases: TGTGCCAGCAGCAAACTGGCAGGGGGTATAAACGAGCAGTACTTC. As protein: CASSKLAGGINEQYF.

This clonotype was observed a few times. V gene TRBV10-3 combines with J gene TRBJ2-5, with no clear D. Germline loops: CDR1 ENHRY, CDR2 SYGVKD. The germline V and J ends were trimmed by 4 bases and 4 bases, with 4 bases remaining between them. The CDR3 is 11 residues long. In DNA form, the CDR3 reads TGTGCCATCAGTGGGGGAGAGACCCAGTACTTC. The encoded protein is CAISGGETQYF.

The rearrangement joins TRBV3-1 to TRBJ1-2; no clear D gene. CDR3 length equals 16 residues. The V gene lost 0 bases and the J gene lost 4 bases, with 15 bases spanning the gap. Germline V CDR1 and CDR2: LGHDT, YNNKEL (reference sequence). CDR3 amino acids: CASSQDRNTGIYGYTF. The CDR3 DNA reads as TGTGCCAGCAGCCAAGATCGTAACACGGGCATCTATGGCTACACCTTC.

The sample holds a few counts of this clonotype. Here the CDR3 DNA reads TGCGCCAGCAGCCAATCCGTTAGGGGCCTTGATCAGGACCAGACGCAGTATTTT. Translation: CASSQSVRGLDQDQTQYF. The rearrangement joins TRBV4-3 to TRBJ2-3; D is perhaps TRBD1 (5 bases). Trimming stripped 2 bases from V and 9 bases from J, with 27 bases between. CDR1 and CDR2 from the germline V gene are LGHNA and YSLEER. The CDR3 extends over 18 amino acids.

The CDR3 is CASSLEGRRNTEAFF. CDR3 nucleotides: TGTGCCAGCAGCTTAGAGGGGCGCCGGAACACTGAAGCTTTCTTT. The chain is built from TRBV7-2 and TRBJ1-1; maybe TRBD1 (5 bases). Trimming cost V 1 base and J 1 base, with 10 bases left between them. CDR3 size: 15 residues. Germline V gene sequence: CDR1 SGHTA, CDR2 FQGNSA.

The chain is built from TRBV11-2 and TRBJ2-1; a possible D gene is TRBD2 (5 bases). Looked up from germline, CDR1 is SGHAT and CDR2 is FQNNGV. Trimming stripped 5 bases from V and 4 bases from J, with 12 bases between. This CDR3 region has 14 residues. CDR3 in amino acids: CASSPRTFYNEQFF. The CDR3 DNA sequence: TGTGCCAGCAGCCCCCGGACTTTTTACAATGAGCAGTTCTTC.

The CDR3 loop is CASTIHPNTEAFF. In DNA form, the CDR3 reads TGTGCCAGCACTATACACCCGAACACTGAAGCTTTCTTT. The chain combines TRBV6-2 or TRBV6-3 with TRBJ1-1; D is undetermined. This CDR3 region has 13 residues. Trimming took off 7 bases at V and 1 base at J, with 10 bases between the two ends. In germline, CDR1 is MNHEY, CDR2 SVGEGT.

This clonotype was seen a handful of times. The V and J genes are TRBV6-6 and TRBJ2-2; weak D call: TRBD2 (7 bases). V was shortened by 8 bases and J by 11 bases, with 15 bases between the two germline ends. Germline V gene sequence: CDR1 MNHNY, CDR2 SVGAGI (reference sequence). This CDR3 comprises 12 residues. This CDR3 reads CASLSAGAELFF. The CDR3 bases are TGTGCCAGCTTATCCGCGGGGGCAGAGCTGTTTTTT.